The T cell receptor (beta chain) described here comes from a study of identical twins. General study results and limits: Conclusions were drawn cross-sectionally by statistical analysis, without following the same donors. Twins shared out-of-frame alpha sequences with excess low generation probability. Twins' surplus sharing was weaker for beta out-of-frame sequences.

This CDR3 has 13 amino acids. This clonotype was recorded only once. Its antigen is not known. A universal primer site came from template switching; cDNA carried unique molecular identifiers. TCRdb used MiXCR to reprocess the 5' RACE reads, holding one entry per CDR3 protein. The repertoire holds 450,000 to 650,000 distinct CDR3 sequences, nearly 15% seen once, with more than 0.4% in the top ten. A further study also used this sample, focusing on yellow fever vaccine responses in identical twins.

The receptor was isolated from a young woman in good health. The J gene is TRBJ2-5, the V gene TRBV8-2; TRBD1 reflects the table's D call only, with no check against the DNA. TRBV8-2 is termed a pseudogene. The sample consisted of CD4+ T cells sorted from blood. The CDR3 coding sequence is TGTGCCAGCAGCCTGTGGGGGGACGAGACCCAGTACTTC. Its translation: CASSLWGDETQYF.